This TCR beta chain emerged from a study of PD-1 blockade in classical Hodgkin lymphoma (dated by TCRdb to between 2020 and 2021). As for the study more broadly: Nivolumab dosing was 3 mg/kg intravenously every 2 weeks, continuing until either disease progression or unacceptable toxicity. A peripheral blood immune signature of response to PD-1 blockade in classical Hodgkin lymphoma was defined using TCR beta sequencing and CyTOF. The paper's findings and limits, for the study overall: Baseline diversity similar to that of newly diagnosed patients was observed in trial patients achieving complete response, whereas significantly lower diversity was observed in partial responders and progressors. Lower diversity was seen in patients whose nivolumab began less than 1 year after ASCT, and these patients were left out of later analyses so that immune reconstitution would not confound the results. CD4+ but not CD8+ TCR diversity rose significantly by C4D1 (p=0.0027 vs p=0.16), most apparent in complete responders (p=0.02). The study was limited to a single clinical trial cohort, and causes of repertoire differences, possibly disease activity or prior therapy, remained undefined. Newly diagnosed patients were reported to have lower baseline TCR diversity than healthy donors, and relapsed/refractory patients were reported to have lower baseline TCR diversity still.

Genomic DNA was isolated using the Qiagen DNeasy kit from unsorted PBMCs as well as from negatively selected CD4+ and CD8+ fractions. Amplification of TCR beta CDR3 regions was done by immunoSEQ multiplex PCR with primers that anneal to V and J segments. A synthetic immune receptor repertoire was used to minimize amplification bias, and any remaining bias was removed computationally after sequencing. As for the authors' bioinformatics: Custom Python scripts were used to quantify repertoire diversity as the Shannon entropy index. The unsorted, CD4+ and CD8+ repertoires were each analyzed separately, with the exception of combined analyses, where CD4+ and CD8+ sequences were merged in silico. Clonal expansion was defined as at least a 2-fold frequency increase after treatment relative to C1D1, with a pseudocount of 0.5 for undetected baseline clones. Clones with 0 or 1 copy at C1D1 were defined as singleton clones, while clones with 2 or more copies were defined as non-singleton clones. Clones expanded in unsorted samples were labelled as CD4+, CD8+ or unknown by matching protein sequences in sorted samples from the same patient. Wilcoxon tests were applied to paired samples to test diversity changes from C1D1 to C4D1. Sourced from immuneACCESS, this table was stored by TCRdb with only in-frame sequences that have V and J called. A share of the clones is absent; for the studies checked, an unresolved V gene accounts for under half, and the remainder has no known explanation. V, J and clone size reflect that table, while D and trimming were determined from the DNA. The sample has fewer than 30,000 clones on record, roughly four fifths of them singletons. The top ten constitute 6% to 6.5% of the sample.

Of note for this clone: Its antigen is currently not known. Base quality data are lacking; no much larger clone is found one base away.

The time point label, as the study defines it: cycle 4 day 1 (C4D1), after 6 weeks of nivolumab. All trial patients had relapsed after autologous stem cell transplantation, with cohorts A, B and C differing in prior brentuximab vedotin exposure. The trial cohort was composed of roughly 60 patients with relapsed/refractory classical Hodgkin lymphoma, for whom complete response, partial response or progressive disease was recorded as best overall response. In the multi-cohort phase II CheckMate 205 trial, trial patients received single-agent nivolumab. Best overall response was determined by an independent review committee according to the 2007 International Working Group response criteria. Trial PBMCs were collected immediately before nivolumab initiation (C1D1) and during therapy at cycle 2 day 1 and cycle 4 day 1. Peripheral blood was collected in 8 mL Vacutainer Cell Preparation Tubes, from which PBMCs were isolated by centrifugation and then cryopreserved.

From the germline V gene (reference sequence), CDR1 is SEHNR and CDR2 is FQNEAQ. The CDR3 starts with the cysteine, ends with the phenylalanine, and has 11 residues. Of all the DNA, just the CDR3 is kept, 33 bases in frame from base 1. V gives up 4 bases and J gives up 8 bases, and the segment between their germline ends measures 8 bases. The V gene is TRBV7-9 and the J gene is TRBJ1-1, with the D gene not clear enough to name. The source of this sequence is a human donor with classical Hodgkin lymphoma. This specimen consisted of peripheral blood mononuclear cells (PBMCs), obtained before the fourth cycle of nivolumab. The bases are TGTGCCAGCAGCTCTGGGCTCGAAGCTTTCTTT. Its protein reads: CASSSGLEAFF. Where the CDR3 stops, the reference TRBV7-9 and TRBJ1-1 genes take over; the full variable domain is DTGVSQNPRHKITKRGQNVTFRCDPISEHNRLYWYRQTLGQGPEFLTYFQNEAQLEKSRLLSDRFSAERPKGSFSTLEIQRTEQGDSAMYLCASSSGLEAFFGQGTRLTVV.